The clone carrying this T cell receptor beta chain was seen only once. Clones were read by immunoSEQ multiplex PCR, and TCRdb kept only the in-frame ones, dropping some. The table lists around 60,000 clones, roughly 77% of them singletons. With 10 bases clipped from V and 0 bases from J, the junction kept 10 bases outside the gene matches. CDR3 length equals 15 residues. Per the germline V gene, CDR1 is MNHNS and CDR2 is SASEGT. The sample is drawn from a study of OX40 agonist ivuxolimab in advanced cancers. V and J are TRBV6-1 and TRBJ1-2; 8 bases fit TRBD1. The input for sequencing was CD4+ or CD8+ T cells sorted from blood, taken in a trial of the OX40 agonist ivuxolimab. The source of this sequence is an adult with an advanced solid tumor such as melanoma, head and neck, liver or kidney cancer. In nucleotides, the CDR3 is TGTGCCACCGTGCTTGGACAGGGAGCTAACTATGGCTACACCTTC. This gives the protein CATVLGQGANYGYTF.